These T cell receptor beta chains were read from a single sample in a study of blood T cell repertoires in COVID-19. The data were produced by immunoSEQ multiplex PCR, yet TCRdb's version contains in-frame clones alone and is incomplete. The data hold about 18,000 clones, with around nine tenths observed a single time. The specimen was peripheral blood. Source of these receptors: a human donor in a cohort sampled during active COVID-19. Both conserved end residues are part of each CDR3. The D gene is left open where the match is weak. Clone size appears in some rows only: once, few, many, or a class for an expanded clone.

clone_size	cdr3_length	v_call	j_call	d_call	cdr3_aa	cdr3_nt
.	17	TRBV7-9	TRBJ2-3	.	CASSYQGGGASTDTQYF	TGTGCCAGCAGCTACCAGGGAGGCGGGGCTAGCACAGATACGCAGTATTTT
.	16	TRBV4-1	TRBJ2-6	.	CASSRPPGSGANVLTF	TGCGCCAGCAGCCGCCCACCGGGCTCTGGGGCCAACGTCCTGACTTTC
.	19	TRBV7-9	TRBJ1-2	TRBD1	CASSTDTSWTGVSNYGYTF	TGTGCCAGCAGCACCGACACCTCTTGGACAGGGGTCTCCAACTATGGCTACACCTTC
once	15	TRBV7-9	TRBJ2-1	TRBD1	CASSRGQGYIPEQFF	TGTGCCAGCAGCCGCGGACAGGGGTATATTCCTGAGCAGTTCTTC
.	14	TRBV24-1	TRBJ1-1	.	CATCRTDKNTEAFF	TGTGCCACCTGTCGTACAGATAAGAACACTGAAGCTTTCTTT
.	13	TRBV6-6	TRBJ2-7	TRBD2	CASRRELIYEQYF	TGTGCCAGCAGGCGGGAGCTCATTTACGAGCAGTACTTC
.	16	TRBV6-2/TRBV6-3	TRBJ2-3	TRBD2	CASSIGLAGFTDTQYF	TGTGCCAGCAGTATAGGACTAGCGGGGTTCACAGATACGCAGTATTTT
.	15	TRBV5-1	TRBJ2-2	.	CASTPATGGTGELFF	TGCGCCAGCACGCCTGCGACAGGAGGTACCGGGGAGCTGTTTTTT
few	14	TRBV3-1/TRBV3-2	TRBJ1-6	.	CASSRGGPNSPLHF	TGTGCCAGCAGCCGGGGGGGCCCAAATTCACCCCTCCACTTT
.	14	TRBV5-1	TRBJ2-5	.	CASSPQGIRETQYF	TGCGCCAGCAGCCCTCAGGGAATCCGGGAGACCCAGTACTTC
.	13	TRBV9	TRBJ1-5	.	CASSVDGAQPQHF	TGTGCCAGCAGCGTAGATGGGGCTCAGCCCCAGCATTTT
few	18	TRBV7-8	TRBJ2-2	TRBD2	CASSPHGRGLAGVGELFF	TGTGCCAGCAGCCCCCACGGAAGGGGACTAGCGGGAGTCGGGGAGCTGTTTTTT
.	16	TRBV7-9	TRBJ2-5	TRBD2	CASSLTSGSAVGTQYF	TGTGCCAGCAGCTTAACTAGCGGGAGCGCAGTAGGAACCCAGTACTTC
.	14	TRBV3-1/TRBV3-2	TRBJ1-5	.	CASSHSGSNQPQHF	TGTGCCAGCAGCCATTCGGGGAGCAATCAGCCCCAGCATTTT
.	15	TRBV7-9	TRBJ1-5	TRBD1	CASSQQGGSNQPQHF	TGTGCCAGCAGTCAACAGGGGGGGAGCAATCAGCCCCAGCATTTT
.	14	TRBV5-8	TRBJ1-2	.	CASNGGAHNYGYTF	TGTGCCAGCAACGGAGGGGCCCATAACTATGGCTACACCTTC
.	14	TRBV29-1	TRBJ1-1	.	CSVEGSSRRTEAFF	TGCAGCGTTGAGGGGTCGAGTAGGAGGACTGAAGCTTTCTTT
.	15	TRBV6-2/TRBV6-3	TRBJ2-7	TRBD2	CASSKIAGGQGEQYF	TGTGCCAGCAGTAAAATAGCGGGAGGGCAAGGCGAGCAGTACTTC
.	14	TRBV2	TRBJ2-1	.	CASSEREYYNEQFF	TGTGCCAGCAGTGAACGGGAGTACTACAATGAGCAGTTCTTC
.	16	TRBV27	TRBJ2-5	TRBD2	CASSSATSGDLRTQYF	TGTGCCAGCAGTTCCGCCACTAGCGGGGATTTGCGGACCCAGTACTTC
.	13	TRBV9	TRBJ2-5	TRBD2	CASSFSGEETQYF	TGTGCCAGCAGCTTTAGCGGGGAAGAGACCCAGTACTTC
.	15	TRBV28	TRBJ2-7	.	CASSRSGSVIYEQYF	TGTGCCAGCAGTAGATCCGGGTCAGTAATTTACGAGCAGTACTTC
once	15	TRBV11-1	TRBJ2-1	.	CASSIHIQDYNEQFF	TGTGCCAGCAGCATACATATTCAGGACTACAATGAGCAGTTCTTC
.	16	TRBV7-8	TRBJ1-5	.	CASSAQGRYSNQPQHF	TGTGCCAGCAGCGCCCAGGGCAGGTATAGCAATCAGCCCCAGCATTTT
.	17	TRBV28	TRBJ2-5	TRBD2	CASSPGGATSGRETQYF	TGTGCCAGCAGTCCAGGGGGCGCGACTAGCGGGAGAGAGACCCAGTACTTC
.	18	TRBV24-1	TRBJ2-1	TRBD2	CATSDLGGGLAGGNEQFF	TGTGCCACCAGTGATTTAGGGGGTGGACTAGCAGGAGGCAATGAGCAGTTCTTC
.	16	TRBV7-3	TRBJ2-5	TRBD2	CASSLDGTSGMETQYF	TGTGCCAGCAGCTTAGACGGGACTAGCGGGATGGAGACCCAGTACTTC
.	15	TRBV18	TRBJ1-6	TRBD1	CASSPFEGARSPLHF	TGTGCCAGCTCCCCGTTCGAGGGGGCCAGGTCACCCCTCCACTTT
once	15	TRBV7-6	TRBJ2-7	TRBD1	CASRPAGTGRHEQYF	TGTGCCAGCAGGCCCGCGGGGACAGGGAGACACGAGCAGTACTTC
.	17	TRBV27	TRBJ2-6	TRBD1	CASSLSQGASGANVLTF	TGTGCCAGCAGTTTGTCCCAGGGGGCATCTGGGGCCAACGTCCTGACTTTC
.	15	TRBV6-6	TRBJ1-2	TRBD1	CASSPGRGRNYGYTF	TGTGCCAGCAGCCCTGGTAGGGGGCGAAACTATGGCTACACCTTC
.	12	TRBV15	TRBJ1-5	.	CATRAAGGPQHF	TGTGCCACCAGGGCCGCGGGTGGGCCCCAGCATTTT
.	15	TRBV10-3	TRBJ1-2	.	CAISESTGNNYGYTF	TGTGCCATCAGTGAGTCGACGGGGAATAACTATGGCTACACCTTC
.	13	TRBV28	TRBJ1-6	.	CASRKGGQSPLHF	TGTGCCAGCCGTAAGGGGGGGCAATCACCCCTCCACTTT
.	13	TRBV27	TRBJ1-5	.	CASTGRPGQPQHF	TGTGCCAGCACAGGAAGGCCGGGGCAGCCCCAGCATTTT
.	14	TRBV9	TRBJ2-1	TRBD2	CASSAAGVYNEQFF	TGTGCCAGCAGCGCCGCGGGGGTCTACAATGAGCAGTTCTTC
.	17	TRBV9	TRBJ2-1	TRBD2	CASSVGLAVSSYNEQFF	TGTGCCAGCAGCGTAGGACTAGCGGTAAGCTCCTACAATGAGCAGTTCTTC
.	17	TRBV18	TRBJ1-1	TRBD1	CASSHAGTGTLNTEAFF	TGTGCCAGCTCACACGCCGGGACAGGGACTCTGAACACTGAAGCTTTCTTT
.	14	TRBV19	TRBJ1-2	.	CASSIKVSGGGYTF	TGTGCCAGTAGTATAAAAGTCTCTGGGGGCGGCTACACCTTC
medium-sized	14	TRBV7-3	TRBJ1-1	.	CASSATVMNTEAFF	TGTGCCAGCAGCGCGACAGTAATGAACACTGAAGCTTTCTTT
.	14	TRBV19	TRBJ1-5	TRBD1	CASSFGTANQPQHF	TGTGCCAGTAGTTTCGGGACAGCAAATCAGCCCCAGCATTTT
.	14	TRBV7-3	TRBJ2-5	TRBD2	CASSWRGSRETQYF	TGTGCCAGCAGCTGGCGGGGGTCTCGGGAGACCCAGTACTTC
.	16	TRBV4-2	TRBJ1-4	TRBD1	CASSPTRTGGNEKLFF	TGTGCCAGCAGTCCAACCCGGACAGGAGGAAATGAAAAACTGTTTTTT
.	14	TRBV7-6	TRBJ1-1	TRBD1	CASSLETGGTEAFF	TGTGCCAGCAGCTTAGAGACAGGGGGCACTGAAGCTTTCTTT
few	13	TRBV25-1	TRBJ1-2	.	CASSDDRNYGYTF	TGTGCCAGCAGTGACGACAGGAACTATGGCTACACCTTC
.	14	TRBV27	TRBJ2-1	TRBD2	CASSPGLAFNEQFF	TGTGCCAGCAGTCCGGGACTAGCCTTCAATGAGCAGTTCTTC
.	15	TRBV4-3	TRBJ2-1	TRBD2	CASSHLAGSYNEQFF	TGCGCCAGCAGCCATCTAGCGGGGTCCTACAATGAGCAGTTCTTC
.	19	TRBV28	TRBJ1-1	TRBD1	CASSLSSGQGNFGGTEAFF	TGTGCCAGCAGTTTATCCTCCGGACAGGGGAACTTTGGGGGTACTGAAGCTTTCTTT
.	17	TRBV19	TRBJ2-2	TRBD1	CASTPPGQGRGTGELFF	TGTGCCAGTACTCCCCCGGGACAGGGAAGGGGCACCGGGGAGCTGTTTTTT
once	15	TRBV5-6	TRBJ2-2	.	CASSKDFSNTGELFF	TGTGCCAGCAGCAAGGACTTTTCGAACACCGGGGAGCTGTTTTTT
.	14	TRBV2	TRBJ2-5	.	CASGWGAGGETQYF	TGTGCCAGCGGGTGGGGAGCCGGAGGAGAGACCCAGTACTTC
.	15	TRBV7-9	TRBJ2-7	.	CASSSRGGGQIEQYF	TGTGCCAGCAGCTCCAGAGGTGGGGGCCAGATCGAGCAGTACTTC
.	20	TRBV28	TRBJ1-6	TRBD1	CASSFGGITGGSSYNSPLHF	TGTGCCAGCAGTTTTGGGGGGATCACAGGGGGTTCGTCCTATAATTCACCCCTCCACTTT
.	14	TRBV18	TRBJ1-3	.	CASSPTESGNTIYF	TGTGCCAGCTCACCGACAGAATCTGGAAACACCATATATTTT
.	16	TRBV18	TRBJ2-1	TRBD2	CASSPLTSGIYNEQFF	TGTGCCAGCTCACCTTTGACTAGCGGGATCTACAATGAGCAGTTCTTC